This T cell receptor beta chain stems from a study of blood T cell repertoires in COVID-19. Overall study: There were acute and convalescent COVID-19 samples, and they came from the United States, Italy and Spain.

The table lists this clone with a count of one. How the authors handled the data: Amplification of reference gene primers was used by the study to estimate nucleated cell counts. This table comes from immunoSEQ multiplex PCR, and its TCRdb copy is limited to in-frame clones, with some not included. V, J and clone size derive from that table, while D and trimming were established from the DNA sequence. The sample lists about 57,000 clones; about nine tenths were seen once. Germline lookup yields CDR1 SNHLY and CDR2 FYNNEI. V lost 8 bases and J lost 6; bases outside the gene matches: 15. This CDR3 has 17 residues.

The specimen was peripheral blood. This chain links TRBV2 with TRBJ2-1; 11 bases match TRBD2. The clonotype originates from a human donor in a cohort sampled during active COVID-19. This chain's CDR3 is CASVGLAVVDRINEQFF. The CDR3 nucleotides are TGTGCCAGCGTGGGACTAGCGGTCGTCGACAGAATCAATGAGCAGTTCTTC.